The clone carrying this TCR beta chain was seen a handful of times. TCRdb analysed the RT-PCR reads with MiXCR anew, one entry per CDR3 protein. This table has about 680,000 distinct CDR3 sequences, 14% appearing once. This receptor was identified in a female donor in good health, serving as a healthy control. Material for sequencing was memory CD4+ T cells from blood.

DNA for the CDR3: TGTGCCAGCACTTCCGGGACAACTGACACCGGGGAGCTGTTTTTT. It encodes CASTSGTTDTGELFF. The rearrangement uses TRBV5-8 and TRBJ2-2, with D possibly matching TRBD1 (6 bases). Germline assignment: CDR1 SGHTS and CDR2 YDEGEE. Trimming removed 6 bases from V and 3 bases from J, with 15 bases in between. The CDR3 spans 15 residues.